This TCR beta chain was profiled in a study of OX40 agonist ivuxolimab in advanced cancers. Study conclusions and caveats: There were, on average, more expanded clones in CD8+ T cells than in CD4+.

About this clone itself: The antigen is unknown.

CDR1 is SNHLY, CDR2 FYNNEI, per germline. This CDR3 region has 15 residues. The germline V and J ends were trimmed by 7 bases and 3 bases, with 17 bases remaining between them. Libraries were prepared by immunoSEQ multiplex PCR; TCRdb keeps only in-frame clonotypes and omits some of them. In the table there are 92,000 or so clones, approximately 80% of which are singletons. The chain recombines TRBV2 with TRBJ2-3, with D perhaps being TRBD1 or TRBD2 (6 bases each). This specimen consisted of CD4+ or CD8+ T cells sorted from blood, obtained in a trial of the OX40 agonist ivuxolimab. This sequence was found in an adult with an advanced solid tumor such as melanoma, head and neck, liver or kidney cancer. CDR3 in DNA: TGTGCCAGCAAAGGACAGACCGGAGGGACAGATACGCAGTATTTT. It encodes CASKGQTGGTDTQYF.